This T cell receptor (beta chain) was found in a study of T cell changes during pregnancy in multiple sclerosis. Profiling relied on immunoSEQ multiplex PCR, and the TCRdb table lists in-frame clones only, not all of them. This sample has tens of thousands of clones, with about 94% found just once. Sequenced material: peripheral blood, taken in the third trimester of pregnancy. The TCR sequence derives from a female donor with multiple sclerosis, enrolled in a pregnancy study.

CDR3 DNA: TGTGCCAGCAGTCACGGGGGGCGGGAGACCCAGTACTTC. Protein: CASSHGGRETQYF. The chain is built from TRBV6-5 and TRBJ2-5; D perhaps matches TRBD2 (7 bases). With 5 bases removed from V and 5 bases from J, the gap between germline ends came to 12 bases. Germline-derived CDR1 and CDR2 are MNHEY and SVGAGI. This CDR3 contains 13 residues.